This is a list of T cell receptor beta chains from one sample in a study of naive and memory T cell subsets. TCRdb redid the calling of the UMI-ligation and nested PCR reads with MiXCR, one entry per CDR3 protein. The sample comprises 130,000 to 150,000 distinct CDR3 sequences, about a sixth of which are singletons, and more than 0.13% rests with the top ten. The sequenced sample consisted of naive CD4+ T cells from blood. These receptors came from a human donor in good health. Both conserved end residues are part of each CDR3. Fields, in order: V gene, J gene, D gene, clone size, CDR3 DNA, CDR3 protein. D genes are given only for firm matches. A clone size is listed for some rows: how often the clone was seen (once, few, many), or a class if it is expanded.

V gene: TRBV20-1
J gene: TRBJ2-3
D gene: .
clone size: .
CDR3 DNA: TGCAGTGCTAGAAGGGTAGCGAGCGCAGATACGCAGTATTTT
CDR3 protein: CSARRVASADTQYF

V gene: TRBV2
J gene: TRBJ2-3
D gene: .
clone size: few
CDR3 DNA: TGTGCCAGCAGTCCCCGCTCCCGGGATACGCAGTATTTT
CDR3 protein: CASSPRSRDTQYF

V gene: TRBV10-3
J gene: TRBJ2-1
D gene: TRBD2
clone size: few
CDR3 DNA: TGTGCCATCAGTACTAGCGGAGGATACAATGAGCAGTTCTTC
CDR3 protein: CAISTSGGYNEQFF

V gene: TRBV6-5
J gene: TRBJ2-1
D gene: TRBD1
clone size: few
CDR3 DNA: TGTGCCAGCAGTTCCGTCCCGGGACAGGGGACCTACAATGAGCAGTTCTTC
CDR3 protein: CASSSVPGQGTYNEQFF

V gene: TRBV7-2
J gene: TRBJ1-2
D gene: .
clone size: few
CDR3 DNA: TGTGCCAGCAGCTTACTGTCTAACTATGGCTACACCTTC
CDR3 protein: CASSLLSNYGYTF

V gene: TRBV6-5
J gene: TRBJ2-5
D gene: .
clone size: .
CDR3 DNA: TGTGCCAGCAGTTACTACCAGCAAGAGACCCAGTACTTC
CDR3 protein: CASSYYQQETQYF

V gene: TRBV27
J gene: TRBJ2-2
D gene: .
clone size: .
CDR3 DNA: TGTGCCAGCAGTTGGGGGCCCCCGAACACCGGGGAGCTGTTTTTT
CDR3 protein: CASSWGPPNTGELFF

V gene: TRBV25-1
J gene: TRBJ2-3
D gene: .
clone size: few
CDR3 DNA: TGTGCCAGCAGTGGATCCTACTTTGTAGATACGCAGTATTTT
CDR3 protein: CASSGSYFVDTQYF

V gene: TRBV2
J gene: TRBJ2-3
D gene: TRBD2
clone size: few
CDR3 DNA: TGTGCCAGCAGTCAGGGACTAGCCCTGCTTAGCACCGCGCAGTATTTT
CDR3 protein: CASSQGLALLSTAQYF

V gene: TRBV7-9
J gene: TRBJ2-1
D gene: TRBD2
clone size: .
CDR3 DNA: TGTGCCAGCAGCCCTAGCGGGAGGGCCTACAATGAGCAGTTCTTC
CDR3 protein: CASSPSGRAYNEQFF

V gene: TRBV20-1
J gene: TRBJ2-3
D gene: TRBD2
clone size: few
CDR3 DNA: TGCAGTGCTAGAGATGGAGTAGCGGGTAGCACAGATACGCAGTATTTT
CDR3 protein: CSARDGVAGSTDTQYF

V gene: TRBV7-2
J gene: TRBJ2-7
D gene: .
clone size: .
CDR3 DNA: TGTACCAGCAGCTTATTTCCGGTCGGGTACTCCTACGAGCAGTACTTC
CDR3 protein: CTSSLFPVGYSYEQYF

V gene: TRBV28
J gene: TRBJ1-5
D gene: TRBD1
clone size: .
CDR3 DNA: TGTGCCAGCAGTTTTGGACGGGACAGGGTTCGAGGCAATCAGCCCCAGCATTTT
CDR3 protein: CASSFGRDRVRGNQPQHF

V gene: TRBV12-3/TRBV12-4
J gene: TRBJ1-2
D gene: .
clone size: few
CDR3 DNA: TGTGCCAGCAGCGTTGCGGACTATGGCTACACCTTC
CDR3 protein: CASSVADYGYTF

V gene: TRBV7-2
J gene: TRBJ2-3
D gene: TRBD1
clone size: .
CDR3 DNA: TGTGCCAGCAGCTTAGGGACAGGGTTTTTCGCAGATACGCAGTATTTT
CDR3 protein: CASSLGTGFFADTQYF

V gene: TRBV7-2
J gene: TRBJ2-7
D gene: TRBD2
clone size: .
CDR3 DNA: TGTGCCAGCAGCTCGGGACTAGCGGGAGCCGCTCTCTACGAGCAGTACTTC
CDR3 protein: CASSSGLAGAALYEQYF

V gene: TRBV29-1
J gene: TRBJ2-1
D gene: TRBD2
clone size: many
CDR3 DNA: TGCAGCGTTGACTCTAGCGGTGGGAATGAGCAGTTCTTC
CDR3 protein: CSVDSSGGNEQFF

V gene: TRBV12-3/TRBV12-4
J gene: TRBJ2-2
D gene: TRBD2
clone size: few
CDR3 DNA: TGTGCCAGCAGTTTATTCGGACTAGCGGGAGGGTCCGGGGAGCTGTTTTTT
CDR3 protein: CASSLFGLAGGSGELFF

V gene: TRBV5-1
J gene: TRBJ2-5
D gene: TRBD2
clone size: .
CDR3 DNA: TGCGCCAGCAGCCCCGGGAGGGCCCAAGAGACCCAGTACTTC
CDR3 protein: CASSPGRAQETQYF

V gene: TRBV27
J gene: TRBJ2-4
D gene: .
clone size: .
CDR3 DNA: TGTGCCAGCAGTTTAAGGCCAGGAGGGTCCAAAAACATTCAGTACTTC
CDR3 protein: CASSLRPGGSKNIQYF

V gene: TRBV12-3/TRBV12-4
J gene: TRBJ2-3
D gene: .
clone size: .
CDR3 DNA: TGTGCCAGCAGTCTCTCGGGACCCCCTACCACAGATACGCAGTATTTT
CDR3 protein: CASSLSGPPTTDTQYF

V gene: TRBV7-2
J gene: TRBJ1-2
D gene: TRBD1
clone size: .
CDR3 DNA: TGTGCCAGCAGCCCCCGACAGGGCCTCTATGGCTACACCTTC
CDR3 protein: CASSPRQGLYGYTF

V gene: TRBV19
J gene: TRBJ2-6
D gene: .
clone size: few
CDR3 DNA: TGTGCCAGTAGTATAGAGGGGGGGCTCCTCTCTGGGGCCAACGTCCTGACTTTC
CDR3 protein: CASSIEGGLLSGANVLTF

V gene: TRBV20-1
J gene: TRBJ2-7
D gene: .
clone size: few
CDR3 DNA: TGCAGTGCTAGAGCTCCGGCGATTAGGAACGAGCAGTACTTC
CDR3 protein: CSARAPAIRNEQYF

V gene: TRBV20-1
J gene: TRBJ2-4
D gene: TRBD2
clone size: .
CDR3 DNA: TGCAGTGCTAGAAGGCGGGAGGCCAAAAACATTCAGTACTTC
CDR3 protein: CSARRREAKNIQYF

V gene: TRBV30
J gene: TRBJ1-5
D gene: TRBD1
clone size: .
CDR3 DNA: TGTGCCTGGAGTCGACAGGGCAGGGCGGATCAGCCCCAGCATTTT
CDR3 protein: CAWSRQGRADQPQHF

V gene: TRBV4-3
J gene: TRBJ2-2
D gene: TRBD2
clone size: .
CDR3 DNA: TGCGCCAGCAGCCCTTCTAGCGGGAGGGCCAACGGGGAGCTGTTTTTT
CDR3 protein: CASSPSSGRANGELFF

V gene: TRBV28
J gene: TRBJ2-2
D gene: TRBD2
clone size: .
CDR3 DNA: TGTGCCAGCAGTTTATCCCTAGCGGGTTCCGCGATGGACACCGGGGAGCTGTTTTTT
CDR3 protein: CASSLSLAGSAMDTGELFF

V gene: TRBV29-1
J gene: TRBJ2-7
D gene: TRBD2
clone size: .
CDR3 DNA: TGCAGCGCGGGACTAGCATCCTACGAGCAGTACTTC
CDR3 protein: CSAGLASYEQYF

V gene: TRBV2
J gene: TRBJ2-2
D gene: TRBD1
clone size: .
CDR3 DNA: TGTGCCAGCAGTGGGGGGCTGAGGGGGCACACCGGGGAGCTGTTTTTT
CDR3 protein: CASSGGLRGHTGELFF

V gene: TRBV5-1
J gene: TRBJ1-5
D gene: .
clone size: few
CDR3 DNA: TGCGCCAGCAGCTTCATGGGAAATCAGCCCCAGCATTTT
CDR3 protein: CASSFMGNQPQHF

V gene: TRBV2
J gene: TRBJ2-1
D gene: TRBD2
clone size: .
CDR3 DNA: TGTGCCAGCACTAGCGGGAGTTACAATGAGCAGTTCTTC
CDR3 protein: CASTSGSYNEQFF

V gene: TRBV5-1
J gene: TRBJ2-7
D gene: TRBD2
clone size: .
CDR3 DNA: TGCGCCAGCAGAGCTTATGCGGGAGTGAACGAGCAGTACTTC
CDR3 protein: CASRAYAGVNEQYF

V gene: TRBV7-9
J gene: TRBJ2-7
D gene: .
clone size: .
CDR3 DNA: TGTGCCAGCAGCTTAGGAAGAGCAGGGTCCCACGAGCAGTACTTC
CDR3 protein: CASSLGRAGSHEQYF

V gene: TRBV15
J gene: TRBJ2-7
D gene: TRBD2
clone size: .
CDR3 DNA: TGTGCCACCAGCAGAGTGGTGTGGCTAGCGGGAGGGTACGGCGATCGCGAGCAGTACTTC
CDR3 protein: CATSRVVWLAGGYGDREQYF

V gene: TRBV28
J gene: TRBJ2-7
D gene: .
clone size: few
CDR3 DNA: TGTGCCAGCAGCCCGAAGTACTACGAGCAGTACTTC
CDR3 protein: CASSPKYYEQYF

V gene: TRBV15
J gene: TRBJ2-7
D gene: .
clone size: .
CDR3 DNA: TGTGCCACCAGCATTTTAAGCGGGCTGCCCTACGAGCAGTACTTC
CDR3 protein: CATSILSGLPYEQYF

V gene: TRBV28
J gene: TRBJ2-3
D gene: TRBD2
clone size: many
CDR3 DNA: TGTGCCAGCGGGCGGGGGGACCTTGGAGATACGCAGTATTTT
CDR3 protein: CASGRGDLGDTQYF

V gene: TRBV11-2
J gene: TRBJ2-3
D gene: TRBD2
clone size: few
CDR3 DNA: TGTGCCAGCAGCTGGACTAGTGATACCTCAGATACGCAGTATTTT
CDR3 protein: CASSWTSDTSDTQYF

V gene: TRBV29-1
J gene: TRBJ1-1
D gene: .
clone size: .
CDR3 DNA: TGCAGCGTTATGACAGAATACACTGAAGCTTTCTTT
CDR3 protein: CSVMTEYTEAFF

V gene: TRBV6-5
J gene: TRBJ2-5
D gene: .
clone size: .
CDR3 DNA: TGTGCCGAGGGCCAAGAGACCCAGTACTTC
CDR3 protein: CAEGQETQYF

V gene: TRBV5-1
J gene: TRBJ2-7
D gene: .
clone size: .
CDR3 DNA: TGCGCCAGCAGCTTTATCGGGACGGGTTCCTACGAGCAGTACTTC
CDR3 protein: CASSFIGTGSYEQYF

V gene: TRBV14
J gene: TRBJ1-1
D gene: .
clone size: .
CDR3 DNA: TGTGCCAGCAGCCAACCCAAGACAGGCCAGAACACTGAAGCTTTCTTT
CDR3 protein: CASSQPKTGQNTEAFF

V gene: TRBV6-6
J gene: TRBJ2-7
D gene: .
clone size: .
CDR3 DNA: TGTGCCAGCAGACCAAGGGAATGGTCTTCCTACGAGCAGTACTTC
CDR3 protein: CASRPREWSSYEQYF

V gene: TRBV20-1
J gene: TRBJ2-1
D gene: .
clone size: few
CDR3 DNA: TGCAGTGCCGCTCCGGGAAGCTCCTACAATGAGCAGTTCTTC
CDR3 protein: CSAAPGSSYNEQFF

V gene: TRBV7-8
J gene: TRBJ1-6
D gene: .
clone size: few
CDR3 DNA: TGTGCCAGCAGCTTAGCTTTAACGGGCTTTAATTCACCCCTCCACTTT
CDR3 protein: CASSLALTGFNSPLHF

V gene: TRBV7-2
J gene: TRBJ2-2
D gene: TRBD2
clone size: few
CDR3 DNA: TGTGCCAGCAGCTTTTCCGTAACTAGCGGCTTGAACACCGGGGAGCTGTTTTTT
CDR3 protein: CASSFSVTSGLNTGELFF

V gene: TRBV30
J gene: TRBJ1-2
D gene: .
clone size: few
CDR3 DNA: TGTGCCTGGGCGGACAGAATCTATGGCTACACCTTC
CDR3 protein: CAWADRIYGYTF

V gene: TRBV7-3
J gene: TRBJ2-1
D gene: TRBD2
clone size: few
CDR3 DNA: TGTGCCAGCAGCTCGACCGGGACTAGCTACAATGAGCAGTTCTTC
CDR3 protein: CASSSTGTSYNEQFF

V gene: TRBV7-3
J gene: TRBJ2-2
D gene: .
clone size: .
CDR3 DNA: TGTGCCAGCAGCTTAAACTTCCGGGACACCGGGGAGCTGTTTTTT
CDR3 protein: CASSLNFRDTGELFF

V gene: TRBV10-3
J gene: TRBJ1-1
D gene: .
clone size: .
CDR3 DNA: TGTGCCATCAGTGAGGCGAGACAGCTGAACACTGAAGCTTTCTTT
CDR3 protein: CAISEARQLNTEAFF

V gene: TRBV12-3/TRBV12-4
J gene: TRBJ1-1
D gene: .
clone size: .
CDR3 DNA: TGTGCCAGCAGTTTGGGGGGGCGCGACACTGAAGCTTTCTTT
CDR3 protein: CASSLGGRDTEAFF

V gene: TRBV28
J gene: TRBJ2-7
D gene: .
clone size: few
CDR3 DNA: TGTGCCAGCAGTTTGGCCCTGTACGAGCAGTACTTC
CDR3 protein: CASSLALYEQYF

V gene: TRBV20-1
J gene: TRBJ2-2
D gene: TRBD1
clone size: .
CDR3 DNA: TGCAGTGCTAGAGACCATCGACAGGGGGCAAACACCGGGGAGCTGTTTTTT
CDR3 protein: CSARDHRQGANTGELFF

V gene: TRBV10-2
J gene: TRBJ2-1
D gene: .
clone size: once
CDR3 DNA: TGCGCCAGCACCCGGGCGGCCGGGGGCAATGAGCAGTTCTTC
CDR3 protein: CASTRAAGGNEQFF